Each of the 2 T cell receptor beta chains below was sequenced from the same sample in a study of shared clonotypes between healthy human individuals. This table comes from immunoSEQ multiplex PCR, and its TCRdb copy is limited to in-frame clones, with some not included. The repertoire holds roughly 2 million clones, with approximately 94% as singletons. The sample taken for sequencing was naive CD4+ T cells sorted from blood. The subset denotes: CD45RA+ positively selected. Receptors originate from a young man in good health.

In its sample, this clone was seen once. This chain joins TRBV5-5 and TRBJ2-5; D may be TRBD1 (5 bases). This CDR3 has 15 residues. The V gene's germline CDR1 is SGHKS and CDR2 YYEKEE (reference sequence). Trimming removed 2 bases at V and 1 base at J, with 12 bases between. CDR3 in amino acids: CASSFRGSVQETQYF. Here the CDR3 DNA reads TGTGCCAGCAGCTTTAGGGGTTCGGTCCAAGAGACCCAGTACTTC. The full variable domain, its missing parts supplied by reference TRBV5-5 and TRBJ2-5, is DAGVTQSPTHLIKTRGQQVTLRCSPISGHKSVSWYQQVLGQGPQFIFQYYEKEERGRGNFPDRFSARQFPNYSSELNVNALLLGDSALYLCASSFRGSVQETQYFGPGTRLLVL.

The rearrangement joins TRBV5-1 to TRBJ2-5; 9 nucleotides align to TRBD2. The CDR3 totals 15 residues. Per germline, CDR1 SGHRS and CDR2 YFSETQ. V lost 0 bases and J lost 5; bases outside the gene matches: 5. CDR3 amino acids: CASSLVFSGGETQYF. The CDR3 DNA follows: TGCGCCAGCAGCTTGGTATTTAGCGGGGGTGAGACCCAGTACTTC.